Following are 14 T cell receptor beta chains from one sample sequenced in a study of shared clonotypes between healthy human individuals (dated by TCRdb to the early 2020s). The library relied on the immunoSEQ multiplex PCR assay. TCRdb stores this immuneACCESS table with in-frame sequences only. Part of the clones is absent; in the studies checked, under half of the shortfall reflects unresolved V genes, and no reason is known for the rest. The sample table shows approximately 460,000 clones, and roughly four fifths are seen once. More than 10% of the sample rests with the top ten. The sequencing sample was made of PBMCs. Every receptor here comes from a woman aged 35 to 49 in good health. Some clones in this sample may be carry-over from other donors' samples.

This chain connects TRBV28 to TRBJ1-1, with 8 bases identical to TRBD1. Germline CDR1 is MDHEN and CDR2 is SYDVKM. The CDR3 sequence is 14 residues long. Trimming cost V 6 bases and J 1 base; bases outside gene matches: 4. CDR3 in DNA: TGTGCCAGCAGAAAGACAGGGGCGAACACTGAAGCTTTCTTT. This codes for CASRKTGANTEAFF.

V gene TRBV15 combines with J gene TRBJ2-7; D gene uncertain. V was shortened by 0 bases and J by 2 bases, with 14 bases between the two germline ends. The CDR3 consists of 16 residues. From germline, CDR1 is LNHNV and CDR2 YYDKDF (reference sequence). CDR3 DNA: TGTGCCACCAGCAGAGATCTTCGCAGGACGACCTACGAGCAGTACTTC. As protein: CATSRDLRRTTYEQYF.

This clone was recorded only once. The V gene is TRBV27, the J gene TRBJ2-3; D ambiguous. Germline V gives CDR1 MNHEY, CDR2 SMNVEV (reference sequence). Deletions cut 7 bases from V and 5 bases from J, with 7 bases between. The CDR3 runs 11 residues. The CDR3 nucleotides are TGTGCCAGCAATTGGAGAGATACGCAGTATTTT. As protein: CASNWRDTQYF.

J is TRBJ2-2 and V is TRBV10-3; D might be TRBD1 (6 bases). CDR1 and CDR2 from the germline V gene are ENHRY and SYGVKD. This CDR3 region has 14 residues. The V end lost 3 bases, the J end lost 5 bases, and 10 bases lay between the germline ends. As DNA, the CDR3 is TGTGCCATCAGTGACAGGGGAGTTACCGGGGAGCTGTTTTTT. This gives the protein CAISDRGVTGELFF.

DNA of the CDR3: TGTGCCAGCAGCGGCTTAGCGGGAGCGAACACCGGGGAGCTGTTTTTT. Protein product: CASSGLAGANTGELFF. The chain employs TRBV11-2 and TRBJ2-2; 9 nucleotides align to TRBD2. CDR3 length: 16 residues. V lost 5 bases to trimming and J lost 0 bases; unmatched junction nucleotides: 4. The germline CDR1 and CDR2 sequences are SGHAT and FQNNGV.

V and J are TRBV30 and TRBJ1-5; D call uncertain. The V gene lost 5 bases and the J gene lost 1 base, with 12 bases spanning the gap. The germline gives CDR1 GTSNPN, CDR2 SVGIG (reference sequence). CDR3 length: 14 amino acids. CDR3 protein: CAWSPLLSNQPQHF. CDR3 DNA sequence: TGTGCCTGGTCGCCACTATTAAGCAATCAGCCCCAGCATTTT.

This clone was seen ten or more times. The V call is TRBV11-1, the J call TRBJ1-2, with 10 bases fitting TRBD1. The trim removed 5 bases at V and 2 bases at J, leaving 8 bases unmatched. The CDR3 runs to 16 residues. Germline-derived CDR1 and CDR2 are SGHAT and FQDESV (reference sequence). CDR3 loop: CASSPGQGHINYGYTF. For the CDR3, the DNA is TGTGCCAGCAGCCCGGGACAGGGGCATATAAACTATGGCTACACCTTC.

The rearrangement links TRBV6-4 to TRBJ2-1, with 11 bases matching TRBD2. V trimming: 3 bases; J trimming: 3 bases; junction bases outside the gene matches: 10. The CDR3 is 18 amino acids. Germline CDR1 reads MRHNA; CDR2 reads SNTAGT. CDR3 nucleotides: TGTGCCAGCAGTGATACGACTAGCGGGGAGACCAACTACAATGAGCAGTTCTTC. This gives the protein CASSDTTSGETNYNEQFF.

J is TRBJ2-2 and V is TRBV6-1; TRBD1 aligns across 7 bases. CDR1 and CDR2 (germline): MNHNS, SASEGT. This CDR3 has 16 residues. J lost 0 bases, V lost 6 bases, and 7 bases had no gene match. The CDR3 DNA sequence: TGTGCCAGCAGGGAACCGGGACAGACGAACACCGGGGAGCTGTTTTTT. It yields the protein CASREPGQTNTGELFF.

This clone was seen more than once but under ten times. The gene calls are TRBV9 and TRBJ2-1; 9 nucleotides line up with TRBD1. The trim removed 4 bases at V and 4 bases at J, leaving 3 bases unmatched. Germline V CDR1 and CDR2: SGDLS, YYNGEE. This CDR3 comprises 14 residues. The CDR3 nucleotides are TGTGCCAGCAGCCCGGGACAGGGATACAATGAGCAGTTCTTC. As protein: CASSPGQGYNEQFF.

The chain links TRBV28 to TRBJ1-4; 8 bases line up with TRBD1. The CDR3 is made up of 15 amino acids. The V gene's germline CDR1 is MDHEN and CDR2 SYDVKM. The ends lost 5 bases at V and 2 bases at J; junction bases unmatched: 4. The DNA of the CDR3 is TGTGCCAGCAGTCTCCAGGGGGCGACTAATGAAAAACTGTTTTTT. The encoded protein is CASSLQGATNEKLFF. Full variable domain (rest looked up from reference TRBV28 and TRBJ1-4): DVKVTQSSRYLVKRTGEKVFLECVQDMDHENMFWYRQDPGLGLRLIYFSYDVKMKEKGDIPEGYSVSREKKERFSLILESASTNQTSMYLCASSLQGATNEKLFFGSGTQLSVL.

The chain carries TRBV19 and TRBJ2-1; D is undetermined. The CDR3 spans 14 residues. The ends were cut back, 3 bases at V and 1 base at J, with 7 bases in the middle. Germline V CDR1 and CDR2: LNHDA, SQIVND (reference sequence). The chain's CDR3 is CASSMALSYNEQFF. The CDR3 bases are TGTGCCAGTAGTATGGCGCTATCCTACAATGAGCAGTTCTTC. The entire variable domain, with the rest obtained from reference TRBV19 and TRBJ2-1, is as follows: DGGITQSPKYLFRKEGQNVTLSCEQNLNHDAMYWYRQDPGQGLRLIYYSQIVNDFQKGDIAEGYSVSREKKESFPLTVTSAQKNPTAFYLCASSMALSYNEQFFGPGTRLTVL.

This clone occurred a few times. The rearrangement joins TRBV6-1 to TRBJ2-7, with D perhaps matching TRBD2 (5 bases). The germline V gene has CDR1 MNHNS and CDR2 SASEGT. The ends were cut back, 5 bases at V and 9 bases at J, with 11 bases in the middle. The CDR3 spans 11 residues. The CDR3 DNA sequence: TGTGCCAGCAGTTACCAGCGGATGCAGTACTTC. Protein: CASSYQRMQYF.

The V call is TRBV18, the J call TRBJ2-1; D is tentatively TRBD1 or TRBD2 (5 bases each). CDR1 is KGHSH and CDR2 is LQKENI in the germline V gene. The CDR3 has 15 residues. V dropped 6 bases and J dropped 5 bases, with 17 bases sitting between them. The CDR3 here is CASSPLAGAHNEQFF. CDR3 nucleotide sequence: TGTGCCAGCTCCCCTCTGGCCGGGGCTCACAATGAGCAGTTCTTC.